This TCR beta chain was observed in a study of blood T cell repertoires in COVID-19. Methods used by the authors: Estimation of nucleated cell counts relied on the amplification of reference gene primers. Some clones are missing from TCRdb's copy, which holds only in-frame ones; the method was immunoSEQ multiplex PCR. That table is the source of V, J and clone size, and D and trimming were worked out from the DNA. The profile covers about 42,000 clones, with over 75% appearing a single time and under 10% taken by the ten largest. The CDR3 spans 14 residues. The V end lost 6 bases, the J end lost 5 bases, and 16 bases lay between the germline ends. Germline lookup yields CDR1 MNHEY and CDR2 SVGAGI.

Material: peripheral blood. V and J are TRBV6-5 and TRBJ1-1, with TRBD1 as a possible D gene (6 bases). The sequence was obtained from a man aged 30 to 45 with active or convalescent COVID-19. For the CDR3, the DNA is TGTGCCAGCAGCGACACAGGGTCGGAGACTGAAGCTTTCTTT. This sequence encodes CASSDTGSETEAFF.